The clone carrying this T cell receptor (beta chain) came up once. Its specificity is not known. Amplification used 60 Vbeta primers and 13 Jbeta primers. Profiling relied on immunoSEQ multiplex PCR, and the TCRdb table lists in-frame clones only, not all of them. The sample includes about 150,000 clones, about four fifths of them seen just once. CDR1 and CDR2 from the germline V gene are MNHEY and SVGAGI. This CDR3 has 12 residues. V lost 6 bases, J lost 4 bases, and 9 bases lay in between. The data are from a study of cytomegalovirus exposure and HLA in healthy donors. Points from the study as a whole: In terms of immune exposure information, only CMV serostatus was available. For TCR beta chains, V- and J-gene trimming was later linked to a missense DCLRE1C variant. For most subjects, TCR beta sequences were reported to predict HLA-A and HLA-B alleles with accuracy.

Donors were ostensibly healthy at sampling, although undocumented immune exposures were probable. The genes are TRBV6-5 and TRBJ1-1; weak D call: TRBD1 (6 bases). The origin of this receptor is a man younger than 35 in good health and CMV-seronegative. Specimen: PBMCs. The CDR3 region is CASRQGSTEAFF. In nucleotides, the CDR3 is TGTGCCAGCAGACAGGGAAGCACTGAAGCTTTCTTT.